This record covers a single T cell receptor (beta chain). Germline lookup yields CDR1 KGHDR and CDR2 SFDVKD. Trimming removed 7 bases at V and 5 bases at J, with 20 bases between. The CDR3 extends over 16 amino acids. This record belongs to a study of blood T cell repertoires in COVID-19. The data were produced by immunoSEQ multiplex PCR, yet TCRdb's version contains in-frame clones alone and is incomplete. The sample carries 300,000 to 400,000 clones, about 88% recorded once. The chain recombines TRBV24-1 with TRBJ2-1; perhaps TRBD2 as D (5 bases). The specimen was PBMCs or T cells enriched from blood (not recorded which). The TCR comes from a man aged 55 to 70 who had recovered from COVID-19. CDR3 coding DNA: TGTGCCACCAGCTTAAGCGGACTGGCGACTCACAATGAGCAGTTCTTC. Amino acid sequence: CATSLSGLATHNEQFF.